This TCR beta chain comes out of a study of beta chain features in type 1 diabetes. Overall study results and limits: Shorter templates may be favored by PCR, equally so in patients and controls. Across all four CD4+ subsets, people with type 1 diabetes showed modestly shorter TCRB CDR3s. Individuals with type 1 diabetes displayed fewer insertions and more deletions at VDJ junctions. Healthy donors had naive, central memory and Treg TCRB repertoires that appeared less similar than those seen among patients.

V was pared by 4 bases and J by 7 bases, with 11 bases of the junction left unmatched. This CDR3 spans 16 amino acids. From germline, CDR1 is GTSNPN and CDR2 SVGIG (reference sequence). Reverse transcription of all isolated RNA meant that expressed TCRB transcripts were sequenced. Repertoires were generated with immunoSEQ multiplex PCR, while TCRdb's copy carries only in-frame clones and drops some. Among more than 550,000 clones listed, 11% to 15% were seen once. Sorted populations were all over 95% pure. On this clone itself: Its antigen is unknown.

This clonotype was obtained from a man aged 18 to 30 with type 1 diabetes. Sequencing input: naive CD4+ T cells from blood. The V gene is TRBV30, the J gene TRBJ2-2; 11 bases are a match to TRBD2. The CDR3 DNA follows: TGTGCCTGGACGGCGGCACTAGCGGGAGTCGGCGGGGAGCTGTTTTTT. Residues: CAWTAALAGVGGELFF. Full variable domain (rest looked up from reference TRBV30 and TRBJ2-2): SQTIHQWPATLVQPVGSPLSLECTVEGTSNPNLYWYRQAAGRGLQLLFYSVGIGQISSEVPQNLSASRPQDRQFILSSKKLLLSDSGFYLCAWTAALAGVGGELFFGEGSRLTVL.